The 4 T cell receptor beta chains presented below share a single source sample, sequenced in a study of blood T cell repertoires in COVID-19. Repertoires were generated with immunoSEQ multiplex PCR, while TCRdb's copy carries only in-frame clones and drops some. The sample includes 300,000 to 400,000 clones, around 87% of them seen just once. The specimen was peripheral blood. The receptors come from a woman aged 50 to 60 who had recovered from COVID-19.

A note on this clone: The sample contains more than one DNA sequence encoding this CDR3. V is TRBV5-1 and J is TRBJ2-7; D gene uncertain. Germline V gene sequence: CDR1 SGHRS, CDR2 YFSETQ. Trimming stripped 0 bases from V and 0 bases from J, with 10 bases between. The CDR3 spans 15 residues. The DNA of the CDR3 is TGCGCCAGCAGCTTGGCTGGCAGGTACTCCTACGAGCAGTACTTC. Translating it yields CASSLAGRYSYEQYF.

This chain joins TRBV7-3 and TRBJ2-1; D is perhaps TRBD2 (6 bases). The V gene lost 4 bases and the J gene lost 7 bases, with 14 bases spanning the gap. The CDR3 runs 14 residues. Germline CDR1 reads SGHTA; CDR2 reads FQGTGA. This CDR3 reads CASSSFQGGNEQFF. The CDR3, as DNA: TGTGCCAGCAGCTCTTTCCAGGGAGGTAATGAGCAGTTCTTC. Complete variable domain (other parts from reference TRBV7-3 and TRBJ2-1): GAGVSQTPSNKVTEKGKYVELRCDPISGHTALYWYRQSLGQGPEFLIYFQGTGAADDSGLPNDRFFAVRPEGSVSTLKIQRTERGDSAVYLCASSSFQGGNEQFFGPGTRLTVL.

V usage is TRBV4-1 and J usage is TRBJ1-5; D is uncertain. V was pared by 1 base and J by 1 base, with 8 bases between. CDR3 length: 15 residues. In germline, CDR1 is MGHRA, CDR2 YSYEKL. The CDR3 region has the DNA TGCGCCAGCAGCCAAGGACACACCAGCAATCAGCCCCAGCATTTT. Translation: CASSQGHTSNQPQHF.

The chain recombines TRBV6-6 with TRBJ2-5, with 7 bases aligning to TRBD1. The J segment lost 7 bases and the V segment lost 4 bases, leaving 6 bases of the junction unmatched. CDR3 length: 13 residues. In germline, CDR1 is MNHNY, CDR2 SVGAGI (reference sequence). The CDR3 coding sequence is TGTGCCAGCAGTTCGGACAGGAGAGGGACCCAGTACTTC. Translated: CASSSDRRGTQYF.